The entry that follows covers one T cell receptor beta chain sequence. In the study's own analysis: From reference gene primer amplification, estimates of nucleated cell counts were derived. Sequencing used immunoSEQ multiplex PCR; TCRdb keeps in-frame clones, though not all of them. V and J calls and clone size follow that table, whereas D and trimming were derived from the DNA. The table has about 240,000 clones, more than 70% seen once. The sample is drawn from a study of blood T cell repertoires in COVID-19. The overall study: Samples representing acute and convalescent COVID-19 were sourced from the United States, Italy and Spain. Sources were T cells, B-cell-depleted T cells, or PBMCs; the material itself was cDNA or gDNA.

The germline V and J ends were trimmed by 2 bases and 7 bases, with 6 bases remaining between them. The CDR3 loop spans 13 amino acids. Germline V gene data show CDR1 as SGHVS and CDR2 as FQNEAQ. The chain is built from TRBV7-8 and TRBJ1-6; maybe TRBD1 (5 bases). This sequence was found in an elderly man with acute or convalescent COVID-19. The sample consisted of peripheral blood. CDR3 region: CASSLWGNSPLHF. DNA of the CDR3: TGTGCCAGCAGCTTATGGGGCAATTCACCCCTCCACTTT.